These 29 T cell receptor beta chains were all obtained from the same sample, sequenced in a study of radiation and T cells in renal cell carcinoma. Noted time point: blood 2 weeks post-SBRT. Regarding treatment: 15 Gy SBRT to primary tumor, nephrectomy 4 weeks later. Sequenced by immunoSEQ multiplex PCR; TCRdb stores in-frame clones only, minus some. The data show about 130,000 clones, with 80% to 90% seen just once and approximately 1.9% held by the top ten. Specimen: blood, collected from a patient whose treatment included radiotherapy and nephrectomy. The receptors stem from a woman aged 60-75 years with renal cell carcinoma.

The chain joins TRBV5-1 to TRBJ2-7; 11 nucleotides line up with TRBD2. Per the germline V gene, CDR1 is SGHRS and CDR2 is YFSETQ. V trimming: 0 bases; J trimming: 0 bases; junction bases outside the gene matches: 5. This CDR3 is built from 17 residues. CDR3 sequence (DNA): TGCGCCAGCAGCTTGGTCCTAGCGGGAGGAAGCTCCTACGAGCAGTACTTC. Encoded protein: CASSLVLAGGSSYEQYF. The complete variable domain, with remaining parts taken from reference TRBV5-1 and TRBJ2-7, reads KAGVTQTPRYLIKTRGQQVTLSCSPISGHRSVSWYQQTPGQGLQFLFEYFSETQRNKGNFPGRFSGRQFSNSRSEMNVSTLELGDSALYLCASSLVLAGGSSYEQYFGPGTRLTVT.

The rearrangement joins TRBV6-5 to TRBJ2-7, with TRBD1 identical over 8 bases. Germline trimming cut 5 bases from V and 7 bases from J; bases unmatched to any gene: 7. CDR1 is MNHEY, CDR2 SVGAGI, per germline. The CDR3 totals 13 residues. The CDR3 nucleotides are TGTGCCAGCAGTCCTCGGACAGGGTGGGAGCAGTACTTC. Protein product: CASSPRTGWEQYF.

This chain links TRBV2 with TRBJ1-1; D uncertain. The CDR3 has 15 amino acids. Germline V CDR1 and CDR2: SNHLY, FYNNEI. Trimming removed 1 base from V and 0 bases from J, with 9 bases in between. CDR3 in amino acids: CASSEGVSLNTEAFF. CDR3 bases: TGTGCCAGCAGTGAAGGTGTCAGCCTGAACACTGAAGCTTTCTTT.

The V and J genes are TRBV7-9 and TRBJ2-7, with D tentatively TRBD1 or TRBD2 (6 bases each). Germline loops: CDR1 SEHNR, CDR2 FQNEAQ (reference sequence). There are 14 residues in the CDR3. The ends were cut back, 3 bases at V and 5 bases at J, with 14 bases in the middle. The CDR3: CASSFGGRLDEQYF. The CDR3 nucleotides are TGTGCCAGCAGCTTTGGGGGGCGGTTGGACGAGCAGTACTTC.

The rearrangement joins TRBV4-1 to TRBJ2-3; 7 bases agree with TRBD2. Losses at the gene ends were 4 bases for V and 6 bases for J; bases not matched to a gene: 16. CDR1 MGHRA and CDR2 YSYEKL come from the germline V gene. This CDR3 has 17 residues. Here the CDR3 reads CASSPGGGSSFTDTQYF. DNA for the CDR3: TGCGCCAGCAGCCCTGGGGGGGGGTCGTCGTTCACCGATACGCAGTATTTT.

V gene TRBV28 combines with J gene TRBJ2-3; 9 nucleotides match TRBD2. J lost 6 bases, V lost 5 bases, and 6 bases had no gene match. Germline CDR1 and CDR2: MDHEN and SYDVKM. The length of the CDR3 is 14 residues. This chain's CDR3 is CASSLSGSRDTQYF. CDR3 nucleotide sequence: TGTGCCAGCAGTCTTAGCGGGAGTAGGGATACGCAGTATTTT.

This rearrangement joins TRBV6-5 to TRBJ1-1; no reliable D call. Germline CDR1 MNHEY, CDR2 SVGAGI. CDR3 length: 12 residues. Deletions cut 6 bases from V and 7 bases from J, with 12 bases between. The CDR3 DNA follows: TGTGCCAGCAGCACCATCTCGGATGAAGCTTTCTTT. Translated: CASSTISDEAFF.

The chain recombines TRBV5-1 with TRBJ2-5; D remains unclear. The CDR3 is 12 amino acids. The V end was cut by 5 bases, the J end by 5 bases, with 10 bases between. Germline lookup yields CDR1 SGHRS and CDR2 YFSETQ. CDR3 coding DNA: TGCGCCAGCAGGCCCAACTGGGAGACCCAGTACTTC. It yields the protein CASRPNWETQYF.

There are a few counts of this clone. This chain connects TRBV29-1 to TRBJ1-1, with TRBD1 as a possible D gene (5 bases). V dropped 5 bases and J dropped 6 bases, with 13 bases sitting between them. The CDR3 runs 12 residues. Germline CDR1 SQVTM, CDR2 ANQGSEA. CDR3: CSVNRQSAEAFF. The CDR3 bases are TGCAGCGTTAACAGGCAAAGCGCTGAAGCTTTCTTT.

This clone was seen only a few times. This chain links TRBV19 with TRBJ1-5; possibly TRBD1 for D (5 bases). Between the trimmed V and J ends, which lost 9 bases and 2 bases, there was a span of 14 bases. The CDR3 sequence is 14 residues long. Per germline, CDR1 LNHDA and CDR2 SQIVND (reference sequence). CDR3 sequence (DNA): TGTGCCAGCGAAAGAGGGGTTGGCAATCAGCCCCAGCATTTT. As protein: CASERGVGNQPQHF. Complete variable domain (other parts from reference TRBV19 and TRBJ1-5): DGGITQSPKYLFRKEGQNVTLSCEQNLNHDAMYWYRQDPGQGLRLIYYSQIVNDFQKGDIAEGYSVSREKKESFPLTVTSAQKNPTAFYLCASERGVGNQPQHFGDGTRLSIL.

The gene calls are TRBV5-4 and TRBJ1-1; the D is unclear. The germline V and J ends were trimmed by 4 bases and 1 base, with 14 bases remaining between them. Germline CDR1 reads SGHNT; CDR2 reads YYREEE (reference sequence). The CDR3 sequence is 15 residues long. DNA for the CDR3: TGTGCCAGCAGCGTAATGCAGGCGTGGAACACTGAAGCTTTCTTT. Its translation is CASSVMQAWNTEAFF.

The genes are TRBV14 and TRBJ1-2; D unclear. V was cut by 1 base and J by 3 bases, with 12 bases left in between. The CDR3 is made up of 15 amino acids. Germline V lookup: CDR1 SGHDN, CDR2 FVKESK. CDR3 coding DNA: TGTGCCAGCAGCCAAGTACAGACCCCTGACTATGGCTACACCTTC. Protein: CASSQVQTPDYGYTF.

V is TRBV6-5 and J is TRBJ2-2; D remains unclear. Germline V lookup: CDR1 MNHEY, CDR2 SVGAGI. CDR3 size: 11 residues. V was pared by 6 bases and J by 6 bases, with 5 bases between. The CDR3 protein is CASSQAGELFF. The CDR3 region has the DNA TGTGCCAGCAGCCAAGCCGGGGAGCTGTTTTTT.

This chain joins TRBV10-1 and TRBJ2-7, with 11 bases lining up with TRBD2. The CDR3 consists of 15 residues. The V segment lost 4 bases and the J segment 5 bases; nucleotides outside the gene matches: 7. Germline CDR1 WNHNN, CDR2 SYGVQD (reference sequence). The CDR3 nucleotides are TGCGCCAGCAGTGCTGGATTAGCGGGGGGGAACGAGCAGTACTTC. Protein: CASSAGLAGGNEQYF.

The V gene is TRBV6-5, the J gene TRBJ1-4; D remains ambiguous. V lost 1 base and J lost 3, with 6 bases in between. The CDR3 runs 14 residues. Per the germline V gene, CDR1 is MNHEY and CDR2 is SVGAGI. The CDR3 DNA is TGTGCCAGCAGTTACTTGGGTCCTAATGAAAAACTGTTTTTT. Translation gives CASSYLGPNEKLFF.

The chain employs TRBV5-3 and TRBJ2-1; tentatively, D is TRBD1 or TRBD2 (6 bases each). TRBV5-3 belongs to the ORF category, with a function that is uncertain. This CDR3 is built from 21 residues. V lost 5 bases and J lost 1, with 31 bases in between. The CDR3 here is CARSLMFSLETTRGSYNEQFF. The CDR3 DNA reads as TGTGCCAGAAGTTTGATGTTCTCCCTAGAAACGACTAGGGGGTCCTACAATGAGCAGTTCTTC.

The chain recombines TRBV18 with TRBJ2-5; a possible D gene is TRBD1 (6 bases). The V end was cut by 6 bases, the J end by 5 bases, with 16 bases between. The length of the CDR3 is 14 residues. Germline CDR1 and CDR2: KGHSH and LQKENI. CDR3 protein: CASSWGRGGETQYF. The CDR3 coding sequence is TGTGCCAGCTCCTGGGGCAGGGGTGGCGAGACCCAGTACTTC.

This rearrangement joins TRBV5-4 to TRBJ1-1; 7 bases fit TRBD1. The germline gives CDR1 SGHNT, CDR2 YYREEE (reference sequence). The CDR3 is 16 residues long. The J segment lost 0 bases and the V segment lost 4 bases, leaving 9 bases of the junction unmatched. The DNA of the CDR3 is TGTGCCAGCAGCCGACCTGACAGGGTCATGAACACTGAAGCTTTCTTT. Protein product: CASSRPDRVMNTEAFF. Using reference TRBV5-4 and TRBJ1-1 for the parts outside the CDR3, the full variable domain is ETGVTQSPTHLIKTRGQQVTLRCSSQSGHNTVSWYQQALGQGPQFIFQYYREEENGRGNFPPRFSGLQFPNYSSELNVNALELDDSALYLCASSRPDRVMNTEAFFGQGTRLTVV.

This clone came up a few times. The V gene is TRBV7-3, the J gene TRBJ1-1, with a weak D call TRBD1 (5 bases). The germline gives CDR1 SGHTA, CDR2 FQGTGA. V lost 5 bases, J lost 1 base, and 20 bases lay in between. This CDR3 comprises 17 residues. The CDR3 reads CASSLRVNTGQNTEAFF. CDR3 sequence (DNA): TGTGCCAGCAGCCTAAGGGTTAACACGGGGCAGAACACTGAAGCTTTCTTT.

The chain employs TRBV9 and TRBJ1-1, with D possibly being TRBD1 (6 bases). V was shortened by 2 bases and J by 2 bases, with 16 bases between the two germline ends. Per the germline V gene, CDR1 is SGDLS and CDR2 is YYNGEE. This CDR3 is 16 amino acids long. For the CDR3, the DNA is TGTGCCAGCAGCGTTGGGGGCGATGCAGGAAACACTGAAGCTTTCTTT. Amino acids: CASSVGGDAGNTEAFF.

The DNA of the CDR3 is TGTGCCAGTAGTATGACGTGGGGTCTAAACACCATATATTTT. Amino acid sequence: CASSMTWGLNTIYF. This chain uses TRBV19 with TRBJ1-3; unclear D gene. Germline V lookup: CDR1 LNHDA, CDR2 SQIVND (reference sequence). Deletions cut 3 bases from V and 6 bases from J, with 12 bases between. The CDR3 length is 14 residues.

This chain joins TRBV6-5 and TRBJ2-5; 8 bases align to TRBD1. The CDR3 is made up of 14 amino acids. Germline-derived CDR1 and CDR2 are MNHEY and SVGAGI. Losses at the gene ends were 6 bases for V and 5 bases for J; bases not matched to a gene: 8. The CDR3 sequence: CASSPTGGRETQYF. The CDR3 coding sequence is TGTGCCAGCAGCCCTACAGGGGGTAGGGAGACCCAGTACTTC.

This clone was detected once. V usage is TRBV5-4 and J usage is TRBJ1-2; 9 bases match TRBD1. There are 14 residues in the CDR3. The J segment lost 5 bases and the V segment lost 0 bases, leaving 2 bases of the junction unmatched. Germline values: CDR1 SGHNT, CDR2 YYREEE (reference sequence). CDR3 in DNA: TGTGCCAGCAGCTTGGTTGGGACAGGGTATGGCTACACCTTC. Protein: CASSLVGTGYGYTF.

This clone was observed a single time. This chain joins TRBV6-5 and TRBJ1-2, with unresolved D. The ends were cut back, 6 bases at V and 2 bases at J, with 10 bases in the middle. CDR1 is MNHEY, CDR2 SVGAGI, per germline. CDR3 length: 13 residues. The CDR3 here is CASRQIINYGYTF. CDR3 coding DNA: TGTGCCAGCAGGCAAATTATAAACTATGGCTACACCTTC.

Notes on this clone: One end of the junction does not line up with germline, which may come from a read error. The genes are TRBV2 and TRBJ2-1, with 9 bases fitting TRBD2. Germline lookup yields CDR1 SNHLY and CDR2 FYNNEI. This CDR3 spans 11 amino acids. CDR3 in amino acids: CASTETSGQLF. In nucleotides, the CDR3 is TGTGCCAGCACGGAGACTAGCGGCCAGCTCTTC. Filled out from reference TRBV2 and TRBJ2-1, the complete variable domain reads EPEVTQTPSHQVTQMGQEVILRCVPISNHLYFYWYRQILGQKVEFLVSFYNNEISEKSEIFDDQFSVERPDGSNFTLKIRSTKLEDSAMYFCASTETSGQLFGPGTRLTVL.

V is TRBV28 and J is TRBJ1-2, with 8 bases that match TRBD1. Trimming removed 5 bases from V and 3 bases from J; junction bases left unmatched: 2. The CDR3 spans 13 residues. Germline loops: CDR1 MDHEN, CDR2 SYDVKM. DNA for the CDR3: TGTGCCAGCAGTAAACAGGGGGACTATGGCTACACCTTC. Its protein product is CASSKQGDYGYTF.

V and J are TRBV7-2 and TRBJ2-7, with D possibly being TRBD1 or TRBD2 (5 bases each). Deletions cut 6 bases from V and 6 bases from J, with 18 bases between. The germline CDR1 and CDR2 sequences are SGHTA and FQGNSA. This CDR3 comprises 14 residues. The DNA for the CDR3 is TGTGCCAGCAGGACCGAAGAGGGGCGAAGCGAGCAGTACTTC. Its protein product is CASRTEEGRSEQYF.

The chain joins TRBV19 to TRBJ1-1; D unclear. This CDR3 contains 16 residues. CDR1 is LNHDA, CDR2 SQIVND, per germline (reference sequence). V gave up 10 bases and J gave up 0 bases, with 21 bases separating them. As DNA, the CDR3 is TGTGCCACCCTCGAGCGGCGGGCCGGAATGAACACTGAAGCTTTCTTT. This gives the protein CATLERRAGMNTEAFF.

This chain joins TRBV18 and TRBJ1-5, with 7 bases aligning to TRBD1. CDR1 is KGHSH, CDR2 LQKENI, per germline. Unmatched junction bases numbered 6, after V lost 5 bases and J lost 5 bases. The CDR3 runs to 14 residues. For the CDR3, the DNA is TGTGCCAGCTCAACACAGGGGAACGATCAGCCCCAGCATTTT. This encodes CASSTQGNDQPQHF.